This is a list of T cell receptor beta chains from one sample in a study of blood T cell repertoires in COVID-19. TCRdb's copy holds only in-frame clones and misses some; the assay was immunoSEQ multiplex PCR. The profile shows about 100,000 clones, 80% of them singletons. Sequenced: peripheral blood. The receptors shown here come from a man in his sixties or seventies with active or convalescent COVID-19. The CDR3 runs from the conserved cysteine through the conserved F or W. The D gene is left open where the match is weak. Not every row has a clone size; where given, it reads once, few, many or a size class.

j_call,v_call,clone_size,d_call,cdr3_aa,cdr3_nt
TRBJ1-1,TRBV29-1,few,.,CSVDSVGSARGRVGYTEAFF,TGCAGCGTTGATAGTGTAGGGTCCGCCCGGGGGAGAGTGGGGTACACTGAAGCTTTCTTT
TRBJ2-3,TRBV7-2,.,TRBD2,CASSFGLAGTDTQYF,TGTGCCAGCAGCTTCGGACTAGCGGGCACAGATACGCAGTATTTT
TRBJ2-1,TRBV29-1,few,.,CSARRLDSSYNEQFF,TGCAGCGCCCGGAGGCTCGATAGCTCCTACAATGAGCAGTTCTTC
TRBJ2-1,TRBV6-5,.,.,CASSSFGTTGNEQFF,TGTGCCAGCAGTTCCTTCGGGACAACTGGGAATGAGCAGTTCTTC
TRBJ2-1,TRBV9,.,TRBD2,CASSAGGGSYNEQFF,TGTGCCAGCAGCGCCGGGGGAGGGTCCTACAATGAGCAGTTCTTC
TRBJ2-7,TRBV14,once,.,CASSQGVLRRNEQYF,TGTGCCAGCAGCCAAGGGGTTTTAAGGAGGAACGAGCAGTACTTC
TRBJ1-6,TRBV7-2,.,.,CASSFHGSYNSPLHF,TGTGCCAGCAGCTTCCACGGCTCCTATAATTCACCCCTCCACTTT
TRBJ2-4,TRBV24-1,few,.,CATSGGPGNIQYF,TGTGCCACCAGTGGGGGGCCCGGAAACATTCAGTACTTC
TRBJ1-5,TRBV6-2/TRBV6-3,.,.,CASSYGQGIQPQHF,TGTGCCAGCAGTTACGGGCAGGGTATTCAGCCCCAGCATTTT
TRBJ1-2,TRBV5-4,.,.,CASSLVAGAAPGGGYTF,TGTGCCAGCAGCTTGGTCGCAGGTGCCGCGCCTGGAGGGGGCTACACCTTC
TRBJ1-6,TRBV9,.,TRBD1,CASSSGTEGPSPLHF,TGTGCCAGCAGCTCTGGGACAGAGGGACCTTCACCCCTCCACTTT
TRBJ1-1,TRBV3-1/TRBV3-2,.,TRBD1,CASSQGTGVAEAFF,TGTGCCAGCAGCCAGGGGACAGGGGTTGCTGAAGCTTTCTTT
TRBJ2-7,TRBV2,once,TRBD1,CASSRGTGWAEQYF,TGTGCCAGCAGTAGGGGGACAGGGTGGGCCGAGCAGTACTTC
TRBJ2-7,TRBV4-3,few,TRBD1,CASSQEDRGNPTASAYEQYF,TGCGCCAGCAGCCAAGAGGACAGGGGCAACCCCACGGCAAGCGCCTACGAGCAGTACTTC
TRBJ2-1,TRBV5-4,once,TRBD2,CASSLGSRGGSYNEQFF,TGTGCCAGCAGCTTGGGTTCGCGGGGGGGCTCCTACAATGAGCAGTTCTTC
TRBJ2-3,TRBV7-9,few,TRBD2,CASSPEWTSPGTDTQYF,TGTGCCAGCAGCCCGGAATGGACTAGTCCTGGGACAGATACGCAGTATTTT
TRBJ2-5,TRBV28,.,TRBD1,CASSTTGFQETQYF,TGTGCCAGCAGTACGACAGGGTTCCAAGAGACCCAGTACTTC
TRBJ2-5,TRBV10-3,.,.,CAISPWVGSVETQYF,TGTGCCATCAGCCCCTGGGTGGGCTCTGTGGAGACCCAGTACTTC
TRBJ2-7,TRBV7-2,few,TRBD1,CASSSRGTKAYEQYF,TGTGCCAGCTCCTCCAGGGGGACCAAGGCCTACGAGCAGTACTTC
TRBJ1-4,TRBV5-5,once,TRBD1,CASSLAGQSNEKLFF,TGTGCCAGCAGCTTGGCGGGACAGAGTAATGAAAAACTGTTTTTT
TRBJ2-1,TRBV5-1,.,TRBD2,CASSFGTSGGSSYNEQFF,TGCGCCAGCAGCTTCGGGACTAGCGGGGGGTCCTCTTACAATGAGCAGTTCTTC
TRBJ2-4,TRBV30,once,TRBD1,CAWSPPGQLAKNIQYF,TGTGCCTGGAGTCCCCCGGGACAGTTAGCCAAAAACATTCAGTACTTC
TRBJ2-7,TRBV6-2/TRBV6-3,few,.,CASSVGSRSYEQYF,TGTGCCAGCAGTGTGGGCTCCCGCTCCTACGAGCAGTACTTC
TRBJ2-5,TRBV4-2,.,.,CASSQEGRSEETQYF,TGTGCCAGCAGCCAAGAAGGGAGATCGGAGGAGACCCAGTACTTC
TRBJ2-7,TRBV12-3/TRBV12-4,.,.,CASSRGTVDEQYF,TGTGCCAGCAGCCGCGGGACAGTCGACGAGCAGTACTTC
TRBJ2-3,TRBV7-2,once,TRBD2,CASSWGGGAPDTQYF,TGTGCCAGCAGCTGGGGCGGGGGGGCACCAGATACGCAGTATTTT
TRBJ2-5,TRBV2,.,TRBD2,CASRGLAGLQETQYF,TGTGCCAGCAGGGGACTAGCGGGACTCCAAGAGACCCAGTACTTC
TRBJ1-6,TRBV2,.,.,CASSWGGFRVGNSPLHF,TGTGCCAGCAGCTGGGGGGGCTTTCGGGTTGGTAATTCACCCCTCCACTTT
TRBJ1-2,TRBV24-1,few,.,CATSGRRDGYTF,TGTGCCACCAGTGGTCGCCGGGATGGCTACACCTTC
TRBJ1-4,TRBV4-1,few,.,CASSQVWQLTNEKLFF,TGCGCCAGCAGCCAAGTATGGCAGTTAACTAATGAAAAACTGTTTTTT
TRBJ2-7,TRBV25-1,.,.,CASSLPETYEQYF,TGTGCCAGCAGTCTACCCGAAACCTACGAGCAGTACTTC
TRBJ1-1,TRBV6-5,.,TRBD1,CASRATGGPEAFF,TGTGCCAGCAGGGCAACAGGGGGCCCTGAAGCTTTCTTT
TRBJ1-2,TRBV30,.,TRBD1,CAWSPGTGGRGYTF,TGTGCCTGGAGTCCCGGGACAGGGGGAAGAGGCTACACCTTC
TRBJ1-5,TRBV18,.,TRBD1,CASSPLGGQGGQPQHF,TGTGCCAGCTCACCTCTTGGAGGGCAGGGGGGTCAGCCCCAGCATTTT
TRBJ1-2,TRBV3-1/TRBV3-2,many,.,CASSPTGRDGYTF,TGTGCCAGCAGCCCCACGGGGAGGGATGGCTACACCTTC
TRBJ1-1,TRBV6-5,.,.,CASSRGGFAEAFF,TGTGCCAGCAGTCGAGGGGGATTCGCTGAAGCTTTCTTT
TRBJ1-5,TRBV7-2,.,.,CASSGAYSNQPQHF,TGTGCCAGCAGCGGGGCCTATAGCAATCAGCCCCAGCATTTT
TRBJ2-7,TRBV5-1,once,TRBD2,CASSATSGSSYEQYF,TGCGCCAGCAGCGCTACTAGCGGTAGCTCCTACGAGCAGTACTTC
TRBJ2-2,TRBV19,.,.,CASTGGTNTGELFF,TGTGCCAGTACCGGCGGGACGAACACCGGGGAGCTGTTTTTT
TRBJ2-7,TRBV21-1,.,.,CASSISPTGAPSIDQYF,TGTGCCAGCAGCATCTCTCCCACAGGGGCCCCCTCTATTGACCAGTACTTC
TRBJ1-1,TRBV5-1,.,.,CASANGNTEAFF,TGCGCCAGCGCAAACGGTAACACTGAAGCTTTCTTT
TRBJ2-2,TRBV24-1,.,.,CATSDFQNTGELFF,TGTGCCACCAGTGATTTTCAGAACACCGGGGAGCTGTTTTTT
TRBJ2-3,TRBV25-1,once,.,CASSDGDPGTDTQYF,TGTGCCAGCAGTGACGGAGATCCCGGCACAGATACGCAGTATTTT
TRBJ2-5,TRBV9,.,TRBD2,CASSPGTSGRVLETQYF,TGTGCCAGCAGCCCTGGGACTAGCGGGAGGGTTTTAGAGACCCAGTACTTC
TRBJ1-1,TRBV19,.,.,CASSFRTDTNTEAFF,TGTGCCAGTAGTTTCAGGACAGATACGAACACTGAAGCTTTCTTT
TRBJ1-2,TRBV4-3,.,.,CASSQARGFEGYTF,TGCGCCAGCAGCCAGGCAAGGGGATTTGAGGGCTACACCTTC
TRBJ2-4,TRBV7-2,.,.,CASSLVAGGNIQYF,TGTGCCAGCAGCTTAGTGGCAGGGGGGAACATTCAGTACTTC
TRBJ2-2,TRBV3-1/TRBV3-2,.,.,CASSQEGIRTGELFF,TGTGCCAGCAGCCAAGAGGGCATTCGGACCGGGGAGCTGTTTTTT
TRBJ1-5,TRBV27,.,TRBD1,CASSLRTGVNNQPQHF,TGTGCCAGCAGTTTACGGACAGGGGTTAACAATCAGCCCCAGCATTTT
TRBJ2-5,TRBV7-2,few,TRBD1,CASSPRQGDGTQYF,TGTGCCAGCAGCCCCAGACAGGGAGACGGGACCCAGTACTTC
TRBJ2-7,TRBV28,.,.,CASSLGAYEQYF,TGTGCCAGCAGTTTAGGAGCCTACGAGCAGTACTTC
TRBJ1-1,TRBV2,once,TRBD1,CASNQWTGGNTEAFF,TGTGCCAGCAATCAGTGGACAGGGGGAAACACTGAAGCTTTCTTT